The clone carrying this TCR beta chain was observed many times. No antigen is known for it. This CDR3 spans 18 amino acids. V lost 4 bases and J lost 0; bases outside the gene matches: 9. Germline V CDR1 and CDR2: MGHDK, SYGVNS. Using RNA transcripts as the source, TCR beta CDR3 regions were amplified. Using the HTBI primer set, a first-round RT-PCR was run on the TCR CDR3. TCRdb reanalysed the multiplex PCR reads using MiXCR and keeps one entry per CDR3 protein. The table lists roughly 800,000 distinct CDR3 sequences, around 39% of them singletons. This sample stems from a study of T cells in Graves' hyperthyroidism and ophthalmopathy. Study-level findings and limits: Model predictions of ophthalmopathy came a median around 6.5 months before onset. Ophthalmopathy was told apart from stable hyperthyroidism by a 13 V-J model.

The sample comprised blood. The origin of this receptor is a man younger than 35 with Graves' hyperthyroidism. The chain uses TRBV25-1 and TRBJ1-3; 10 bases map to TRBD1. CDR3 sequence reads: CASSASAGTGASGNTIYF. DNA of the CDR3: TGTGCCAGCAGTGCATCAGCCGGGACAGGGGCCTCTGGAAACACCATATATTTT.